This T cell receptor (beta chain) was recovered during a study of identical twins. V was pared by 5 bases and J by 10 bases, with 7 bases between. Germline loops: CDR1 KGHDR, CDR2 SFDVKD. CDR3 size: 11 residues. A single record per CDR3 protein comes from TCRdb applying MiXCR to the 5' RACE reads. The table lists about 810,000 distinct CDR3 sequences, around an eighth of them singletons. A remark on this clonotype: Its antigen remains unknown.

Notes on the study in general: Modeled out-of-frame TCR alpha sharing in monozygotic twins fell below observed levels.

These data are also associated with another study on yellow fever vaccine responses in identical twins.

This sequence was found in a woman aged 18-29 years in good health. The sequenced sample consisted of PBMCs. The J gene is TRBJ2-2, the V gene TRBV24-1; D perhaps matches TRBD2 (6 bases). The CDR3 loop reads CATSGEAELFF. The DNA of the CDR3 is TGTGCCACCAGTGGGGAGGCGGAGCTGTTTTTT.